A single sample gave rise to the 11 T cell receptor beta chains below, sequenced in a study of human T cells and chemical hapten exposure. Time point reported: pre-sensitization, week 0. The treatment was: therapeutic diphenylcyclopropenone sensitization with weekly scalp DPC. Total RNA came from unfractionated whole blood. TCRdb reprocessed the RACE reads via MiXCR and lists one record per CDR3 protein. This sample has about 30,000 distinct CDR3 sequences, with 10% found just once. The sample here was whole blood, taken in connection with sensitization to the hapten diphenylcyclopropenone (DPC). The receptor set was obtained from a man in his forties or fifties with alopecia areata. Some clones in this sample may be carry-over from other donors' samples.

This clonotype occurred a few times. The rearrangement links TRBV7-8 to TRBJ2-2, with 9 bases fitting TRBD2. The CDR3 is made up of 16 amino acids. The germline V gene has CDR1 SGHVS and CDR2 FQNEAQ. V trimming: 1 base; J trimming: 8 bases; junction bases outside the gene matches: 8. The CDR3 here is CASSLVAGALTGELFF. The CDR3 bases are TGTGCCAGCAGCTTAGTAGCGGGAGCTCTGACGGGGGAGCTGTTTTTT.

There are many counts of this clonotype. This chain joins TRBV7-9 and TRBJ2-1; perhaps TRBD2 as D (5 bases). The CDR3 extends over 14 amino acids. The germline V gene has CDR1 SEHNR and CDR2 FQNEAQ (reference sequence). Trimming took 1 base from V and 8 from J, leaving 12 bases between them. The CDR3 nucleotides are TGTGCCAGCAGCTTAGAGGGAGTCAGCTATGAGCAGTTCTTC. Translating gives CASSLEGVSYEQFF. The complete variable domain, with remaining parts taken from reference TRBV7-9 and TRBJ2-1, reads DTGVSQNPRHKITKRGQNVTFRCDPISEHNRLYWYRQTLGQGPEFLTYFQNEAQLEKSRLLSDRFSAERPKGSFSTLEIQRTEQGDSAMYLCASSLEGVSYEQFFGPGTRLTVL.

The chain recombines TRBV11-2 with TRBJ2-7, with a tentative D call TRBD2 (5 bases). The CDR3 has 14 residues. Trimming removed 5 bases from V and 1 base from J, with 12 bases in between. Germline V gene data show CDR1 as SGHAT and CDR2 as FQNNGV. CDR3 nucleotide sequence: TGTGCCAGCAGCCTAGGACTGGGATCCTACGAGCAGTACTTC. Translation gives CASSLGLGSYEQYF.

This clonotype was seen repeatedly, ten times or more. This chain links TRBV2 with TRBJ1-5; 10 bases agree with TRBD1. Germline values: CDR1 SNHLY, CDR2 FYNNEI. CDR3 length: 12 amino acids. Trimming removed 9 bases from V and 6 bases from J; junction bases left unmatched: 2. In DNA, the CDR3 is TGTGCCAGTAGGACAGGGGGTCAGCCCCAGCATTTT. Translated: CASRTGGQPQHF.

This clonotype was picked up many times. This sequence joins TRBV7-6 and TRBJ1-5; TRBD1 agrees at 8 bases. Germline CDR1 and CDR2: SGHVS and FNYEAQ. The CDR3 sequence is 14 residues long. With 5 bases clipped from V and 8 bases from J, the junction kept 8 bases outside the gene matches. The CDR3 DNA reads TGTGCCAGCAGCCCACAGGGGGGTTTTGAGCCCCAGCATTTT. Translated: CASSPQGGFEPQHF.

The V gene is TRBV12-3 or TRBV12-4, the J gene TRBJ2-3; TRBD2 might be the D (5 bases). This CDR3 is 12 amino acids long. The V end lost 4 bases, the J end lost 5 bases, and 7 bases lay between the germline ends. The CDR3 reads CASSSGRDTQYF. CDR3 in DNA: TGTGCCAGCAGTTCTGGGAGAGATACGCAGTATTTT.

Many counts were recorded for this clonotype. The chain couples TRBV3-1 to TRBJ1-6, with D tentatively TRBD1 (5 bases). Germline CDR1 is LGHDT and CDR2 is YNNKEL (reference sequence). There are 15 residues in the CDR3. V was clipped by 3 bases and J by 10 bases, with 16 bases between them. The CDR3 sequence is CASSHLQGVHSPLHF. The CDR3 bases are TGTGCCAGCAGCCACTTACAAGGGGTACACTCACCCCTCCACTTT.

CDR3 bases: TGTGCCAGCAGTTATATTAGGGGCGGTAGGACAAGCGAAAAACTGTTTTTT. Its protein product is CASSYIRGGRTSEKLFF. This chain connects TRBV12-3 or TRBV12-4 to TRBJ1-4, with D perhaps matching TRBD1 (5 bases). The CDR3 loop spans 17 amino acids. V dropped 4 bases and J dropped 8 bases, with 23 bases sitting between them.

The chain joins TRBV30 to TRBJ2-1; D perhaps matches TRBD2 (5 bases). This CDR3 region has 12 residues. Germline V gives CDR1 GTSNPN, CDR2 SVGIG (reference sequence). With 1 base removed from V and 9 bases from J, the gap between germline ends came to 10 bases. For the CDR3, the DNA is TGTGCCTGGAGTGCGGGGTTCGGTGAGCAGTTCTTC. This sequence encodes CAWSAGFGEQFF.

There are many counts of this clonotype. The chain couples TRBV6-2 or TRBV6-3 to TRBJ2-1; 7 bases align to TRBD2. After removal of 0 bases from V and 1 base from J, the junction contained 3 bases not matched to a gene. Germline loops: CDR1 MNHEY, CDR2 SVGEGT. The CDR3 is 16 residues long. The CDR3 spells CASSYSGEGSYNEQFF. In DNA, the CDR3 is TGTGCCAGCAGTTACTCCGGGGAGGGGTCCTACAATGAGCAGTTCTTC.

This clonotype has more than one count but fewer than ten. The CDR3 bases are TGCAGCGTTCTCTTTGTCCGGCCCCGGCATGGCTACACCTTC. This sequence encodes CSVLFVRPRHGYTF. The V and J genes are TRBV29-1 and TRBJ1-2; the D is unclear. Germline V gene lookup returns CDR1 SQVTM and CDR2 ANQGSEA. V was cut by 5 bases and J by 6 bases, with 19 bases left in between. This CDR3 is 14 amino acids long.